This T cell receptor (beta chain) appears in the sequencing data of a study of T cells in Graves' hyperthyroidism and ophthalmopathy. Regarding the study as a whole: Separation of ophthalmopathy from stable hyperthyroidism was achieved by a 13 V-J model. Appearing also in blood were most of the thyroid clonotypes expanded above 0.001.

This CDR3 region has 17 residues. J was trimmed by 4 bases and V by 3 bases; bases with no gene match: 9. The source material, RNA transcripts, was used to amplify TCR beta CDR3 regions. With the HTBI primer set, the TCR CDR3 went through a first round of RT-PCR. From the multiplex PCR reads, TCRdb called clonotypes with MiXCR, one entry per CDR3 protein. This sample yields about 130,000 distinct CDR3 sequences, of which 22% are seen a single time; around two thirds belongs to the top ten. In regard to this clonotype: The antigen is undetermined.

Predating any ophthalmopathy symptoms, the blood sample was taken at first hyperthyroidism diagnosis. From more than 9 ml of fresh peripheral blood, PBMCs were isolated. This TCR derives from a woman in her forties or fifties with Graves' hyperthyroidism that later progressed to Graves' ophthalmopathy. Sequenced: blood. V is TRBV12-3 or TRBV12-4 and J is TRBJ1-5; 10 nucleotides agree with TRBD1. CDR3 DNA: TGTGCCAGCAGTTTGTCGGGACAGGGGTTGGGAAATCAGCCCCAGCATTTT. Amino acid sequence: CASSLSGQGLGNQPQHF.